A selection of T cell receptor beta chains follows, all from one sample in a study of Ad26.COV2.S vaccination and SARS-CoV-2 variants. Sequencing used immunoSEQ multiplex PCR; TCRdb keeps in-frame clones, though not all of them. The table includes about 480,000 clones, around nine tenths detected once. The source material was peripheral blood, sampled in a trial of Ad26.COV2.S vaccine versus placebo. The receptors were sampled from a person aged 18-65 years who received the Ad26.COV2.S COVID-19 vaccine or a placebo. CDR3s include the opening cysteine and the closing phenylalanine or tryptophan. The D gene is left open where the match is weak. Size tells how often a clone was seen (once, few, many) or the class of an expanded clone, and some rows leave it out.

j_call d_call v_call clone_size cdr3_aa cdr3_nt
TRBJ2-7 TRBD2 TRBV6-2/TRBV6-3 NA CASSTGLATYEQYF TGTGCCAGCAGCACGGGACTAGCTACCTACGAGCAGTACTTC
TRBJ1-2 NA TRBV5-4 few CASSLRGGHGYTF TGTGCCAGCAGCTTACGGGGAGGGCATGGCTACACCTTC
TRBJ1-4 NA TRBV4-1 NA CASSQALGRVATNEKLFF TGCGCCAGCAGCCAAGCCCTTGGCAGGGTTGCAACTAATGAAAAACTGTTTTTT
TRBJ1-6 TRBD1 TRBV20-1 NA CSASIGQGDGSPLHF TGCAGTGCTAGTATCGGACAGGGTGATGGTTCACCCCTCCACTTT
TRBJ1-1 NA TRBV5-1 NA CASSLFSGAEAFF TGCGCCAGCAGCTTGTTCTCGGGCGCTGAAGCTTTCTTT
TRBJ2-5 NA TRBV28 NA CASSPYTQETQYF TGTGCCAGCAGTCCCTATACCCAAGAGACCCAGTACTTC
TRBJ1-1 NA TRBV6-5 few CASSPTGDKSNVAFF TGTGCCAGCAGTCCCACGGGGGACAAGAGCAATGTAGCTTTCTTT
TRBJ1-1 NA TRBV30 NA CAWRGSWNTEAFF TGTGCCTGGAGGGGGTCCTGGAACACTGAAGCTTTCTTT
TRBJ1-6 NA TRBV6-6 NA CASRSRGYNSPLHF TGTGCCAGCAGAAGCCGCGGCTATAATTCACCCCTCCACTTT
TRBJ2-7 TRBD2 TRBV19 NA CASSIDASGHLSYEQYF TGTGCCAGTAGTATAGACGCTAGCGGGCATCTCTCCTACGAGCAGTACTTC
TRBJ2-3 NA TRBV7-2 NA CASSRQQQVTDTQYF TGTGCCAGCAGCCGTCAGCAACAGGTCACAGATACGCAGTATTTT
TRBJ2-3 TRBD2 TRBV5-1 NA CASSLAAGVSTDTQYF TGCGCCAGCAGCTTGGCGGCGGGGGTTAGCACAGATACGCAGTATTTT
TRBJ2-7 NA TRBV7-8 NA CASSLGQGRSEQYF TGTGCCAGCAGCTTGGGTCAGGGCCGGAGCGAGCAGTACTTC
TRBJ2-7 NA TRBV7-6 NA CASSLGGLTRGNGYEQYF TGTGCCAGCAGCTTAGGAGGTTTGACACGGGGAAACGGCTACGAGCAGTACTTC
TRBJ2-3 NA TRBV28 NA CASSPTSSTDTQYF TGTGCCAGCAGTCCGACCTCTAGCACAGATACACAGTATTTT
TRBJ1-2 NA TRBV10-3 NA CAISNVRGDYGYTF TGTGCCATCAGTAACGTTCGAGGGGACTATGGCTACACCTTC
TRBJ1-6 NA TRBV5-1 NA CASSWGERNSPLHF TGCGCCAGCAGCTGGGGGGAGCGGAATTCACCCCTCCACTTT
TRBJ2-7 TRBD2 TRBV5-1 NA CASWRGGGAYEQYF TGCGCCTCTTGGAGAGGCGGGGGGGCCTACGAGCAGTACTTC
TRBJ2-1 NA TRBV19 NA CASSDGSRNEQFF TGTGCCAGTAGTGACGGGAGTAGGAATGAGCAGTTCTTC
TRBJ1-1 NA TRBV5-1 NA CASSLAGDTEAFF TGCGCCAGCAGCTTGGCGGGGGACACTGAAGCTTTCTTT
TRBJ2-2 NA TRBV5-6 NA CASSPGTAATGELFF TGTGCCAGCAGCCCTGGGACCGCCGCCACCGGGGAGCTGTTTTTT
TRBJ2-1 TRBD1 TRBV27 many CASSSPTGGRYNEQFF TGTGCCAGCAGTTCGCCCACAGGGGGCCGGTACAATGAGCAGTTCTTC
TRBJ2-3 NA TRBV7-2 once CASSFQTLGGTQYF TGTGCCAGCAGCTTTCAGACGCTGGGGGGTACGCAGTATTTT
TRBJ2-1 NA TRBV7-6 NA CASSLLGNNEQFF TGTGCCAGCAGCTTATTGGGGAACAATGAGCAGTTCTTC
TRBJ2-3 TRBD2 TRBV10-3 NA CAISDRLAASTDTQYF TGTGCCATCAGTGATAGGCTAGCGGCTAGCACAGATACGCAGTATTTT
TRBJ1-4 TRBD1 TRBV7-8 once CASSYDRANEKLFF TGTGCCAGCAGCTATGACAGGGCTAATGAAAAACTGTTTTTT
TRBJ2-5 TRBD2 TRBV27 NA CASSPRLAGTTQYF TGTGCCAGCAGTCCCCGCCTAGCGGGCACCACCCAGTACTTC
TRBJ2-1 NA TRBV3-1/TRBV3-2 NA CASSQVVWVSGSSYNEQFF TGTGCCAGCAGCCAGGTGGTTTGGGTTAGCGGCAGCTCCTACAATGAGCAGTTCTTC
TRBJ1-2 TRBD1 TRBV15 once CATSRYRGAGGYTF TGTGCCACCAGCAGGTACAGGGGGGCAGGTGGCTACACCTTC
TRBJ2-3 NA TRBV21-1 NA CASSNCGRGTDTQYF TGTGCCAGCAGCAATTGCGGGAGGGGCACAGATACGCAGTATTTT
TRBJ1-1 NA TRBV7-8 NA CASSHRRGQRTEAFF TGTGCCAGCAGCCATAGACGGGGCCAGCGGACTGAAGCTTTCTTT
TRBJ2-2 NA TRBV7-2 NA CASSLGQAGFLTGELFF TGTGCCAGCAGCTTAGGACAAGCCGGCTTTCTCACCGGGGAGCTGTTTTTT
TRBJ2-1 TRBD1 TRBV5-1 NA CASSTRDRFASYNEQFF TGCGCCAGCAGCACCCGGGACAGATTCGCGTCCTACAATGAGCAGTTCTTC
TRBJ2-3 TRBD2 TRBV10-3 once CAIRGLAVSTDTQYF TGTGCCATCAGGGGACTAGCGGTTAGCACAGATACGCAGTATTTT